A single sample gave rise to the 10 T cell receptor beta chains below, sequenced in a study of blood T cell repertoires in COVID-19. Assay used: immunoSEQ multiplex PCR; TCRdb lists only in-frame clones, some missing. The sample has approximately 220,000 clones, just under 85% seen once; the top ten hold 1.3%. The source material was PBMCs or T cells enriched from blood (not recorded which). All receptors derive from a woman in her forties with acute COVID-19.

A few counts support this clone. V gene TRBV9 combines with J gene TRBJ2-3, with D hard to call. The germline V gene has CDR1 SGDLS and CDR2 YYNGEE. This CDR3 is built from 16 residues. V lost 4 bases and J lost 6, with 21 bases in between. CDR3 amino acids: CASSYVKVIAPDTQYF. In DNA, the CDR3 is TGTGCCAGCAGCTATGTTAAGGTAATAGCTCCGGATACGCAGTATTTT.

This clone was seen ten or more times. The chain has TRBV10-3 and TRBJ1-3; 7 bases are shared with TRBD1. Trimming cost V 1 base and J 0 bases; bases outside gene matches: 6. Germline V gene sequence: CDR1 ENHRY, CDR2 SYGVKD. This CDR3 comprises 17 residues. In nucleotides, the CDR3 is TGTGCCATCAGTGAGTTTCAGGGGGGCTTCTCTGGAAACACCATATATTTT. It is translated as CAISEFQGGFSGNTIYF.

This clone was observed a handful of times. The chain has TRBV4-3 and TRBJ2-5, with 7 positions matching TRBD1. The V gene end was trimmed by 0 bases and the J gene end by 8 bases; junction bases not matched to a gene: 6. From germline, CDR1 is LGHNA and CDR2 YSLEER. This CDR3 spans 14 amino acids. CDR3 loop: CASSQDLDRHTQYF. The CDR3 DNA is TGCGCCAGCAGCCAAGATCTGGACAGGCATACCCAGTACTTC.

The chain recombines TRBV25-1 with TRBJ1-2, with TRBD1 as a possible D gene (6 bases). Trimming cost V 7 bases and J 6 bases, with 12 bases left between them. Germline V gene lookup returns CDR1 MGHDK and CDR2 SYGVNS. The CDR3 runs 12 residues. CDR3: CASMNREDGYTF. Written as DNA, the CDR3 is TGTGCCAGCATGAACAGGGAAGATGGCTACACCTTC.

The V and J genes are TRBV25-1 and TRBJ2-5, with 8 nucleotides matching TRBD2. Germline lookup yields CDR1 MGHDK and CDR2 SYGVNS. With 6 bases clipped from V and 2 bases from J, the junction kept 8 bases outside the gene matches. The CDR3 has 15 residues. The CDR3 DNA is TGTGCCAGCAGCGGCGGGGGGACCCTACAAGAGACCCAGTACTTC. Its translation: CASSGGGTLQETQYF. The complete variable domain, with remaining parts taken from reference TRBV25-1 and TRBJ2-5, reads EADIYQTPRYLVIGTGKKITLECSQTMGHDKMYWYQQDPGMELHLIHYSYGVNSTEKGDLSSESTVSRIRTEHFPLTLESARPSHTSQYLCASSGGGTLQETQYFGPGTRLLVL.

This sequence joins TRBV6-2 or TRBV6-3 and TRBJ2-5, with TRBD1 matching 7 bases. Germline V gives CDR1 MNHEY, CDR2 SVGEGT. V was pared by 4 bases and J by 5 bases, with 10 bases of the junction left unmatched. This CDR3 has 15 amino acids. CDR3 sequence: CASSFRQGVEETQYF. CDR3 DNA: TGTGCCAGCAGTTTCCGACAGGGCGTGGAGGAGACCCAGTACTTC.

The chain is built from TRBV5-6 and TRBJ2-3; TRBD1 agrees at 8 bases. Germline V CDR1 and CDR2: SGHDT, YYEEEE. The junction had 5 bases not matched to a gene; V was cut back by 4 bases and J by 4 bases. The CDR3 runs to 14 residues. The CDR3 reads CASSRDRRPDTQYF. CDR3 sequence (DNA): TGTGCCAGCAGCCGGGACAGGCGCCCAGATACGCAGTATTTT.

The chain is built from TRBV7-2 and TRBJ2-7; a possible D gene is TRBD2 (6 bases). CDR1 and CDR2 (germline): SGHTA, FQGNSA. This CDR3 contains 14 residues. The ends were cut back, 5 bases at V and 1 base at J, with 12 bases in the middle. CDR3 nucleotides: TGTGCCAGCAGCACTACGGAGGGGTCCTACGAGCAGTACTTC. This gives the protein CASSTTEGSYEQYF.

CDR3 nucleotides: TGCGCCAGCAGCCAAGGATCTGAACGGAGCTCTGGAAACACCATATATTTT. Protein sequence: CASSQGSERSSGNTIYF. This rearrangement joins TRBV4-1 to TRBJ1-3; no clear D. Looked up from germline, CDR1 is MGHRA and CDR2 is YSYEKL. This CDR3 has 17 amino acids. V lost 1 base and J lost 0, with 13 bases in between.

This chain links TRBV3-1 (or the pseudogene TRBV3-2) with TRBJ1-5; 10 bases agree with TRBD1. V trimming: 3 bases; J trimming: 5 bases; junction bases outside the gene matches: 4. The CDR3 is 15 residues long. CDR1 and CDR2 from the germline V gene are LGHDT and YNNKEL (reference sequence). The CDR3 nucleotides are TGTGCCAGCAGCCAGGGGACAGGGGACTATCAGCCCCAGCATTTT. Translation gives CASSQGTGDYQPQHF.